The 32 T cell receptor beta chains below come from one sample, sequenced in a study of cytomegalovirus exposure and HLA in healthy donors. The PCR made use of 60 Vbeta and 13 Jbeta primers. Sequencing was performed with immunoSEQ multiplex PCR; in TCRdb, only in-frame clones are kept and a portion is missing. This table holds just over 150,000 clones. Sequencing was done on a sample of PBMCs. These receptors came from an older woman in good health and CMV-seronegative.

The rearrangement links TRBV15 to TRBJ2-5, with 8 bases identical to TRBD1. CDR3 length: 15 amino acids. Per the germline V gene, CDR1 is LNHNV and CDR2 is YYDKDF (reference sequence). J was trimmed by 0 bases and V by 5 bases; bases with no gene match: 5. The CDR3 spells CATSEGQVNQETQYF. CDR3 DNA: TGTGCCACCAGCGAGGGACAGGTGAACCAAGAGACCCAGTACTTC.

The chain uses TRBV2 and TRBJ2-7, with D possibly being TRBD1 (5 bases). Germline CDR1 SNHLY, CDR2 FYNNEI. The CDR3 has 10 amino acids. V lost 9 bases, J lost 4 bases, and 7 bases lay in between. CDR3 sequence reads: CASRQYEQYF. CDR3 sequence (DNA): TGTGCCAGTCGACAGTACGAGCAGTACTTC.

CDR3 sequence reads: CASRLTGGGETQYF. DNA of the CDR3: TGTGCCAGCAGGTTGACAGGGGGCGGGGAGACCCAGTACTTC. The genes are TRBV5-5 and TRBJ2-5; 10 nucleotides line up with TRBD1. The junction had 6 bases not matched to a gene; V was cut back by 5 bases and J by 5 bases. The CDR3 covers 14 residues. Germline assignment: CDR1 SGHKS and CDR2 YYEKEE (reference sequence).

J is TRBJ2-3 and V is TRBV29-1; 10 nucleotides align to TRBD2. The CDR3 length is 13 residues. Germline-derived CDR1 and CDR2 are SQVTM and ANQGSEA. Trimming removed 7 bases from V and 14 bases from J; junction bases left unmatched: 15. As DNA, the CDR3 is TGCAGCGGAACAACCCCCGGGACTAGCGTTGCGTATTTT. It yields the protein CSGTTPGTSVAYF.

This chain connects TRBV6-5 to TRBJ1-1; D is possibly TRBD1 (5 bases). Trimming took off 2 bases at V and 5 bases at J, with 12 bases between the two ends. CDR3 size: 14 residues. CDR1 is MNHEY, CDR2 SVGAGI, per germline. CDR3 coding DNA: TGTGCCAGCAGTTACGATCCAGGGAGGACTGAAGCTTTCTTT. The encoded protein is CASSYDPGRTEAFF.

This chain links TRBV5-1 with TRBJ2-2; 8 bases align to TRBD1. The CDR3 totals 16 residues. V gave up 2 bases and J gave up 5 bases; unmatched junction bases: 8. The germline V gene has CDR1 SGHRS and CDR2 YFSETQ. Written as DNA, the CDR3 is TGCGCCAGCAGCTTCCCCGTTACAGGGGGAACCGGGGAGCTGTTTTTT. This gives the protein CASSFPVTGGTGELFF.

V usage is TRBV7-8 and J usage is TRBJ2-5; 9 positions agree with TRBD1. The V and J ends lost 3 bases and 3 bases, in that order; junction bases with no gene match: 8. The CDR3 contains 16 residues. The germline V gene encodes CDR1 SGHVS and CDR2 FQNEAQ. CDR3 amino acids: CASSFGDRVIKETQYF. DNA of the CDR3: TGTGCCAGCAGCTTCGGGGACAGGGTAATAAAAGAGACCCAGTACTTC.

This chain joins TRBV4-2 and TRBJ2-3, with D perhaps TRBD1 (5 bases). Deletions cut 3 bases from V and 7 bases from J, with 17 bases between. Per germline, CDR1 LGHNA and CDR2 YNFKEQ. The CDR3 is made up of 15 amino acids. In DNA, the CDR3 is TGTGCCAGCAGCCAGGATAGATGGGGCACGAATACGCAGTATTTT. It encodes CASSQDRWGTNTQYF.

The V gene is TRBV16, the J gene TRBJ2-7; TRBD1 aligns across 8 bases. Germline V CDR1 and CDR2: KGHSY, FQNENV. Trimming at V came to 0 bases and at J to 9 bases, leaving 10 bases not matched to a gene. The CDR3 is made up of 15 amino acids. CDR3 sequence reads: CASSQSAGGPLVQYF. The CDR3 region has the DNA TGTGCCAGCAGCCAATCAGCAGGGGGCCCTTTAGTGCAGTACTTC.

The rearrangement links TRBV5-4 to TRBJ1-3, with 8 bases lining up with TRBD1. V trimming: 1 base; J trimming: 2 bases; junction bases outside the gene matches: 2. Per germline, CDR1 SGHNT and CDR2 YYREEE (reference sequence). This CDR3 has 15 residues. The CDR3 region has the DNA TGTGCCAGCAGCTTGAAACAGGGGGCTGGAAACACCATATATTTT. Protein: CASSLKQGAGNTIYF.

The CDR3 region is CASSRDTGDYGYTF. As DNA, the CDR3 is TGTGCCAGCTCCCGGGACACCGGGGACTATGGCTACACCTTC. The chain couples TRBV18 to TRBJ1-2; D may be TRBD1 (6 bases). Germline V gene sequence: CDR1 KGHSH, CDR2 LQKENI. The CDR3 consists of 14 residues. The V end lost 6 bases, the J end lost 3 bases, and 14 bases lay between the germline ends.

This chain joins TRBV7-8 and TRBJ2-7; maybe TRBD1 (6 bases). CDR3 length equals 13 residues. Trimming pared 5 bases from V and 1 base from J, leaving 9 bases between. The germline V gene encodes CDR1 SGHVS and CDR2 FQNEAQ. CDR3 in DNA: TGTGCCAGCAGCCGTGACAGGTCCTACGAGCAGTACTTC. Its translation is CASSRDRSYEQYF.

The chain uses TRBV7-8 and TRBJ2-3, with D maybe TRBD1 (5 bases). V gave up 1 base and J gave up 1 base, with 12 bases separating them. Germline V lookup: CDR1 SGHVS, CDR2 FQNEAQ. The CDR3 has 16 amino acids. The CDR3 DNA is TGTGCCAGCAGCTTAGAAGGGGTTGTTGGCACAGATACGCAGTATTTT. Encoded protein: CASSLEGVVGTDTQYF.

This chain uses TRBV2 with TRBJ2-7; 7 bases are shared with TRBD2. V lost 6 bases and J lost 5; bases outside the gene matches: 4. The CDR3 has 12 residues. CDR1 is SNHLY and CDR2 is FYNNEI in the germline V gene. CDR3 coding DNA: TGTGCCAGCAGAGCCGCGGGGGACGAGCAGTACTTC. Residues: CASRAAGDEQYF.

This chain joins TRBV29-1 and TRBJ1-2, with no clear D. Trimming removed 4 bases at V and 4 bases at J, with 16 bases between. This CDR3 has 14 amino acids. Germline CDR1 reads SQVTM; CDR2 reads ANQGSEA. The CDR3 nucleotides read TGCAGCGTTGCGGACGCTCCTCGGGGCTATGGCTACACCTTC. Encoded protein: CSVADAPRGYGYTF.

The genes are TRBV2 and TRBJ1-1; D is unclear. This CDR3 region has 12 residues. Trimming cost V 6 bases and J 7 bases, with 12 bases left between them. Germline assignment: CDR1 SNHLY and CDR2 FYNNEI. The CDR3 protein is CASSPPGGEAFF. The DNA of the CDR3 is TGTGCCAGCAGCCCCCCCGGCGGTGAAGCTTTCTTT. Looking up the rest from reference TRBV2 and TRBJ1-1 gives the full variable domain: EPEVTQTPSHQVTQMGQEVILRCVPISNHLYFYWYRQILGQKVEFLVSFYNNEISEKSEIFDDQFSVERPDGSNFTLKIRSTKLEDSAMYFCASSPPGGEAFFGQGTRLTVV.

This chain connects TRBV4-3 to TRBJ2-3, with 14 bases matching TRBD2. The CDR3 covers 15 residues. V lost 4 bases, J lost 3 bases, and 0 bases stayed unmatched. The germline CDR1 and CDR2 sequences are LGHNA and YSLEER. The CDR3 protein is CASSRLAGGTDTQYF. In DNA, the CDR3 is TGCGCCAGCAGCCGACTAGCGGGGGGGACAGATACGCAGTATTTT.

This CDR3 is CASSELAVSYEQYF. Here the CDR3 DNA reads TGCGCCAGCAGCGAGTTAGCGGTCTCCTACGAGCAGTACTTC. This chain connects TRBV5-1 to TRBJ2-7; D perhaps matches TRBD2 (6 bases). The CDR3 runs to 14 residues. Germline lookup yields CDR1 SGHRS and CDR2 YFSETQ. Deletions cut 4 bases from V and 0 bases from J, with 11 bases between.

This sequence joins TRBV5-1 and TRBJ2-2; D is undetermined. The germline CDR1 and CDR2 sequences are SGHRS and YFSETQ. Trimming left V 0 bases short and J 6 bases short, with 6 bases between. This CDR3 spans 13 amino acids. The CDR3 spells CASSLDRSGELFF. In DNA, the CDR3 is TGCGCCAGCAGCTTGGATCGGTCCGGGGAGCTGTTTTTT. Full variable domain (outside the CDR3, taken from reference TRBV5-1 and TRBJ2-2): KAGVTQTPRYLIKTRGQQVTLSCSPISGHRSVSWYQQTPGQGLQFLFEYFSETQRNKGNFPGRFSGRQFSNSRSEMNVSTLELGDSALYLCASSLDRSGELFFGEGSRLTVL.

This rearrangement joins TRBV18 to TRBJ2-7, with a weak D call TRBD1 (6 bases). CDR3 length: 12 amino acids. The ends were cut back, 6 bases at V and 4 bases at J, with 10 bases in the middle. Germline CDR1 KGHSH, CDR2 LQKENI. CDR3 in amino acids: CASSLGAYEQYF. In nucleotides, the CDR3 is TGTGCCAGCTCTCTGGGGGCGTACGAGCAGTACTTC.

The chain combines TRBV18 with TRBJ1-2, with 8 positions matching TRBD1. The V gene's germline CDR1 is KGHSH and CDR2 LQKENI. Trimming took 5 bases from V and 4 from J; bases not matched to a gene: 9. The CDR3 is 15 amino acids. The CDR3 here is CASSRRDTGGYGYTF. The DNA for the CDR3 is TGTGCCAGCTCAAGGCGGGACACAGGGGGCTATGGCTACACCTTC. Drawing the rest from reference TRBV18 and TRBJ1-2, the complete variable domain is NAGVMQNPRHLVRRRGQEARLRCSPMKGHSHVYWYRQLPEEGLKFMVYLQKENIIDESGMPKERFSAEFPKEGPSILRIQQVVRGDSAAYFCASSRRDTGGYGYTFGSGTRLTVV.

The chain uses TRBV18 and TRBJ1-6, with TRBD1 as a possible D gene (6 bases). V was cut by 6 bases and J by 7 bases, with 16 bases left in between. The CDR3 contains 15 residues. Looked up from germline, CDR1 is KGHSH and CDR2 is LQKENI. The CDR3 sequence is CASSTRQALNSPLHF. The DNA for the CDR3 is TGTGCCAGCTCGACTCGACAGGCGCTCAATTCACCCCTCCACTTT. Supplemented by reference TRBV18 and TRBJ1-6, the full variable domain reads NAGVMQNPRHLVRRRGQEARLRCSPMKGHSHVYWYRQLPEEGLKFMVYLQKENIIDESGMPKERFSAEFPKEGPSILRIQQVVRGDSAAYFCASSTRQALNSPLHFGNGTRLTVT.

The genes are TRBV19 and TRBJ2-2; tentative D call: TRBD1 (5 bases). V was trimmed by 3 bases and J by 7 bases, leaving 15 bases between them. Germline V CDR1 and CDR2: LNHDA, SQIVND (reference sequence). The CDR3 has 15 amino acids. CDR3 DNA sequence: TGTGCCAGTAGTATCGGGCAGGGTTTAGGCGGGGAGCTGTTTTTT. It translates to CASSIGQGLGGELFF.

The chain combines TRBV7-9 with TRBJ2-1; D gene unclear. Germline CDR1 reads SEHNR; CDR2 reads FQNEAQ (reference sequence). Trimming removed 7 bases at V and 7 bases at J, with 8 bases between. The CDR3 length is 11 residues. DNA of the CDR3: TGTGCCAGCACCGACATAAATGAGCAGTTCTTC. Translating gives CASTDINEQFF.

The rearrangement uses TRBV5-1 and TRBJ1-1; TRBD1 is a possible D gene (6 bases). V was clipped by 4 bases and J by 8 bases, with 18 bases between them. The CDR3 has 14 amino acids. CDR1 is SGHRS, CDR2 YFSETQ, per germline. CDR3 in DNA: TGCGCCAGCAGCGTCCGGGACACTAGTGCGGAAGCTTTCTTT. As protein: CASSVRDTSAEAFF.

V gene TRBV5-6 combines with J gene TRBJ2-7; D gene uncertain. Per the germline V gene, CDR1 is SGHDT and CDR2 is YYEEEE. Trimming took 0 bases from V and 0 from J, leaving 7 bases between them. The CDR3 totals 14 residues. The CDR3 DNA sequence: TGTGCCAGCAGCTTGGGAGTAGTCTCCTACGAGCAGTACTTC. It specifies CASSLGVVSYEQYF.

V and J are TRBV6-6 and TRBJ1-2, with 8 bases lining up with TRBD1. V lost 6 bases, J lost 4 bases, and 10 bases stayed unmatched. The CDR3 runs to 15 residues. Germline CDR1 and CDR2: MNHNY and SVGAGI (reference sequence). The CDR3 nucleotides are TGTGCCAGCAGCCGGACAGGGAATTCCTTCTATGGCTACACCTTC. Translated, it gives CASSRTGNSFYGYTF.

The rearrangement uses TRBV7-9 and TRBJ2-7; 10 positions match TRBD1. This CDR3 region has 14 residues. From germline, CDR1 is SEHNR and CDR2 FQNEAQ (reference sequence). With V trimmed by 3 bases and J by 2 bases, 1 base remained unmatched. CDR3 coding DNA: TGTGCCAGCAGCTTGGGACAGGGGACCTACGAGCAGTACTTC. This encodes CASSLGQGTYEQYF.

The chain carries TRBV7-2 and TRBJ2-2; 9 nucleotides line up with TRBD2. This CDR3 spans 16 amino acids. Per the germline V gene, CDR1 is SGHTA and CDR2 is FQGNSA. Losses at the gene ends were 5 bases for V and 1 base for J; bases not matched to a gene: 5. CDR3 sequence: CASSAGGALNTGELFF. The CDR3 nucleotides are TGTGCCAGCAGCGCGGGGGGGGCTTTGAACACCGGGGAGCTGTTTTTT.

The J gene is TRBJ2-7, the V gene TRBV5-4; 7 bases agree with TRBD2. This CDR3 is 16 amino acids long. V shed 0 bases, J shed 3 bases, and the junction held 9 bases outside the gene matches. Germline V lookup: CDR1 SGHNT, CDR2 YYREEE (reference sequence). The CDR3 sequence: CASSLAGAGESYEQYF. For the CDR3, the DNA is TGTGCCAGCAGCTTGGCCGGTGCGGGAGAAAGCTACGAGCAGTACTTC.

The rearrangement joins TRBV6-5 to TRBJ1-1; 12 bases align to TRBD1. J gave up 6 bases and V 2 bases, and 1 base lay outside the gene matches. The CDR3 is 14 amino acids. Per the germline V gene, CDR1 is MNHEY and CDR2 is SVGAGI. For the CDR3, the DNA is TGTGCCAGCAGTTACCGGGACAGGGGGCCTGAAGCTTTCTTT. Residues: CASSYRDRGPEAFF.

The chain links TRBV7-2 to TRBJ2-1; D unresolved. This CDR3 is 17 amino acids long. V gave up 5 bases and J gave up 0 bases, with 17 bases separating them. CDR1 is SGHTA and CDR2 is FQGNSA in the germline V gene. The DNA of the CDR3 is TGTGCCAGCAGCGTCAGAGAGGTCCCTAGCTCCTACAATGAGCAGTTCTTC. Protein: CASSVREVPSSYNEQFF.